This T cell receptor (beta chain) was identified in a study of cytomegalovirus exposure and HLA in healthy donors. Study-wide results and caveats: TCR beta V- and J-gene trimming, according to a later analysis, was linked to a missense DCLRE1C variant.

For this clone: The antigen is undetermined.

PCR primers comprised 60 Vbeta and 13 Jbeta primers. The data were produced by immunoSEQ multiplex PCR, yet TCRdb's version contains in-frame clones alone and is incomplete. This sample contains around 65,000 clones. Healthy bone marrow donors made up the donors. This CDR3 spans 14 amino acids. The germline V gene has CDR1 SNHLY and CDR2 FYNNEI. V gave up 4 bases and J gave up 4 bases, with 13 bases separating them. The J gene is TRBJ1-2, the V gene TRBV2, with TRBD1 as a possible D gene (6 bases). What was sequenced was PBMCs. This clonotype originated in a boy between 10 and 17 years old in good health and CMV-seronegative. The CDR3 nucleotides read TGTGCCAGCAGTGGAGCAGGGGCGGTCTATGGCTACACCTTC. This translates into CASSGAGAVYGYTF.